A single sample is the source of the 28 T cell receptor beta chains below, sequenced in a study of T cells after yellow fever vaccination. TCRdb redid the calling of the 5' RACE reads with MiXCR, one entry per CDR3 protein. The table has tens of thousands of distinct CDR3 sequences, 7.4% seen once; the top ten hold roughly 31%. The input for sequencing was CD8+ T cells sorted from PBMCs, taken roughly 15 days after the first yellow fever vaccination. These receptor sequences come from a man aged 18 to 35 who received the YFV17D yellow fever vaccine.

This clonotype was recorded many times. The V gene is TRBV7-9, the J gene TRBJ2-7; D remains ambiguous. This CDR3 is 19 amino acids long. Trimming cost V 5 bases and J 6 bases, with 32 bases left between them. Per germline, CDR1 SEHNR and CDR2 FQNEAQ (reference sequence). For the CDR3, the DNA is TGTGCCAGCAGCCCTTCGGTGGCATCGACCTTTTATTATCGTGGCGAGCAGTACTTC. Its protein is CASSPSVASTFYYRGEQYF.

This clonotype was found many times. This chain joins TRBV12-3 or TRBV12-4 and TRBJ1-1, with TRBD1 identical over 7 bases. This CDR3 spans 14 amino acids. Germline trimming cut 5 bases from V and 1 base from J; bases unmatched to any gene: 4. The CDR3 region has the DNA TGTGCCAGCAGTGGGGGGACAGCGAACACTGAAGCTTTCTTT. It codes for CASSGGTANTEAFF.

This clonotype was detected ten times or more. The rearrangement joins TRBV6-1 to TRBJ2-7; D remains ambiguous. Germline loops: CDR1 MNHNS, CDR2 SASEGT. The ends were cut back, 1 base at V and 0 bases at J, with 13 bases in the middle. There are 16 residues in the CDR3. Here the CDR3 DNA reads TGTGCCAGCAGTGAAGGAGGCGTGTCGGGCTCCTACGAGCAGTACGTC. Amino acids: CASSEGGVSGSYEQYV.

This clonotype was recorded at least ten times. V and J are TRBV28 and TRBJ2-5; D perhaps matches TRBD1 (6 bases). Germline CDR1 reads MDHEN; CDR2 reads SYDVKM. Trimming pared 5 bases from V and 0 bases from J, leaving 10 bases between. This CDR3 has 14 residues. The CDR3 region is CASSPGEYQETQYF. CDR3 nucleotides: TGTGCCAGCAGTCCAGGGGAGTACCAAGAGACCCAGTACTTC.

This clonotype has at least ten counts. The V call is TRBV27, the J call TRBJ2-1; 9 positions agree with TRBD1. The V segment lost 3 bases and the J segment 9 bases; nucleotides outside the gene matches: 9. Per germline, CDR1 MNHEY and CDR2 SMNVEV (reference sequence). The CDR3 has 15 residues. In DNA form, the CDR3 reads TGTGCCAGCAGTTTCACAGGGGGCCCCTACGGTGAGCAGTTCTTC. Its translation: CASSFTGGPYGEQFF.

Note on this clonotype: A much larger clone sits a single nucleotide away, making a read error possible. This chain uses TRBV7-6 with TRBJ2-3; TRBD2 aligns across 14 bases. The CDR3 has 15 amino acids. The germline CDR1 and CDR2 sequences are SGHVS and FNYEAQ. After removal of 5 bases from V and 4 bases from J, the junction contained 2 bases not matched to a gene. The CDR3 reads CASSVTSGRADTQYF. The CDR3 nucleotides read TGTGCCAGCAGCGTGACTAGCGGGAGGGCAGATACGCAGTATTTT.

In this sample, this clonotype turned up many times. The gene calls are TRBV9 and TRBJ2-2, with D perhaps TRBD1 (6 bases). The CDR3 is 17 amino acids. Germline assignment: CDR1 SGDLS and CDR2 YYNGEE. Trimming took off 0 bases at V and 0 bases at J, with 12 bases between the two ends. This chain's CDR3 is CASSVAPDSANTGELFF. DNA for the CDR3: TGTGCCAGCAGCGTAGCTCCGGACAGCGCGAACACCGGGGAGCTGTTTTTT. Looking up the rest from reference TRBV9 and TRBJ2-2 gives the full variable domain: DSGVTQTPKHLITATGQRVTLRCSPRSGDLSVYWYQQSLDQGLQFLIQYYNGEERAKGNILERFSAQQFPDLHSELNLSSLELGDSALYFCASSVAPDSANTGELFFGEGSRLTVL.

This clonotype was detected many times. The chain links TRBV7-6 to TRBJ1-1, with D maybe TRBD1 (5 bases). Looked up from germline, CDR1 is SGHVS and CDR2 is FNYEAQ. V was pared by 1 base and J by 4 bases, with 10 bases between. The CDR3 loop spans 14 amino acids. The CDR3 nucleotides are TGTGCCAGCAGCTTAGACCCCAGGGTCACTGAAGCTTTCTTT. It yields the protein CASSLDPRVTEAFF.

This clonotype was recorded many times. The chain couples TRBV5-4 to TRBJ2-3; tentative D call: TRBD2 (6 bases). The CDR3 runs 14 residues. Germline V CDR1 and CDR2: SGHNT, YYREEE (reference sequence). The V end lost 2 bases, the J end lost 5 bases, and 12 bases lay between the germline ends. The CDR3, as DNA: TGTGCCAGCAGCTTCGGGGGAGCTGAAGATACGCAGTATTTT. Its protein product is CASSFGGAEDTQYF.

This clonotype was seen a handful of times. The chain links TRBV20-1 to TRBJ2-5, with a tentative D call TRBD1 (7 bases). CDR3 length equals 17 residues. CDR1 is DFQATT, CDR2 SNEGSKA, per germline (reference sequence). The ends were cut back, 5 bases at V and 5 bases at J, with 27 bases in the middle. This CDR3 reads CSADRLAEGAGEETQYF. The CDR3 nucleotides read TGCAGTGCTGATCGCTTAGCGGAGGGGGCTGGGGAGGAGACCCAGTACTTC.

This clonotype was detected many times. The V and J genes are TRBV11-3 and TRBJ2-1; 7 positions agree with TRBD2. The CDR3 consists of 16 residues. In germline, CDR1 is SGHNT, CDR2 YENEEA. Germline trimming cut 8 bases from V and 6 bases from J; bases unmatched to any gene: 16. CDR3 in DNA: TGTGCCAGCTGGGGGGGGGAAAACAAGTGGGGCAATGAGCAGTTCTTC. It is translated as CASWGGENKWGNEQFF.

This clonotype was picked up many times. This rearrangement joins TRBV6-5 to TRBJ1-1; D not resolved. The CDR3 spans 16 residues. Trimming removed 5 bases at V and 1 base at J, with 17 bases between. Per the germline V gene, CDR1 is MNHEY and CDR2 is SVGAGI. The CDR3 sequence: CASSLSTVGWNTEAFF. The CDR3 region has the DNA TGTGCCAGCAGTCTTTCCACGGTCGGATGGAACACTGAAGCTTTCTTT.

A word on this clonotype: Possible read error: a much larger clone is one base away. The chain employs TRBV6-2 or TRBV6-3 and TRBJ2-1; D may match TRBD1 or TRBD2 (6 bases each). V lost 7 bases to trimming and J lost 9 bases, with 19 bases between them. CDR1 is MNHEY, CDR2 SVGEGT, per germline. The CDR3 sequence is 14 residues long. This chain's CDR3 is CASNMGGLHSEQFF. In DNA, the CDR3 is TGTGCCAGCAACATGGGGGGCCTTCACAGTGAGCAGTTCTTC.

This clonotype was counted ten times or more. The chain links TRBV7-6 to TRBJ2-2; D possibly uses TRBD1 or TRBD2 (5 bases each). The V and J ends lost 4 bases and 2 bases respectively, with 5 bases between them. The germline gives CDR1 SGHVS, CDR2 FNYEAQ. This CDR3 is built from 13 residues. CDR3 in amino acids: CASSWDNTGELFF. The CDR3 DNA follows: TGTGCCAGCAGCTGGGACAACACCGGGGAGCTGTTTTTT.

This clonotype was seen many times. This chain uses TRBV4-3 with TRBJ1-1; no reliable D call. There are 15 residues in the CDR3. V was clipped by 1 base and J by 1 base, with 10 bases between them. The germline V gene has CDR1 LGHNA and CDR2 YSLEER. The CDR3 here is CASSQGIARNTEAFF. CDR3 nucleotides: TGCGCCAGCAGCCAAGGGATCGCGAGGAACACTGAAGCTTTCTTT.

This clonotype occurred many times. The V call is TRBV6-5, the J call TRBJ2-1; TRBD2 matches 7 bases. The CDR3 runs 16 residues. Looked up from germline, CDR1 is MNHEY and CDR2 is SVGAGI. Unmatched junction bases numbered 8, after V lost 2 bases and J lost 4 bases. CDR3 sequence: CASSYLTVRGYNEQFF. CDR3 nucleotide sequence: TGTGCCAGCAGTTACCTCACGGTGCGGGGGTACAATGAGCAGTTCTTC.

The genes are TRBV28 and TRBJ2-1; 7 bases fit TRBD1. Germline V CDR1 and CDR2: MDHEN, SYDVKM. The CDR3 is 15 amino acids. Losses at the gene ends were 2 bases for V and 4 bases for J; bases not matched to a gene: 5. This chain's CDR3 is CASSLRKGAYNEQFF. The CDR3 DNA is TGTGCCAGCAGTTTAAGGAAGGGGGCGTACAATGAGCAGTTCTTC.

The genes are TRBV4-1 and TRBJ2-7; TRBD2 matches 7 bases. Germline V gene sequence: CDR1 MGHRA, CDR2 YSYEKL. The CDR3 length is 16 residues. After removal of 0 bases from V and 2 bases from J, the junction contained 7 bases not matched to a gene. The CDR3 DNA reads as TGCGCCAGCAGCCAAGATTACAAGCGGGGAGCCTACGAGCAGTACGTC. Translating it yields CASSQDYKRGAYEQYV.

This chain joins TRBV4-3 and TRBJ1-5; D remains unclear. Trimming stripped 4 bases from V and 0 bases from J, with 13 bases between. Germline lookup yields CDR1 LGHNA and CDR2 YSLEER. The CDR3 contains 16 residues. CDR3 DNA: TGCGCCAGCAGCCCGTCCCCCGTTTCTAGCAATCAGCCCCAGCATTTT. It specifies CASSPSPVSSNQPQHF.

This clonotype was seen ten or more times. V is TRBV7-9 and J is TRBJ1-3; weak D call: TRBD1 (5 bases). There are 12 residues in the CDR3. V gave up 8 bases and J gave up 3 bases, with 8 bases separating them. Germline V CDR1 and CDR2: SEHNR, FQNEAQ (reference sequence). The CDR3 region is CASRGGGNTIYF. CDR3 nucleotide sequence: TGTGCCAGCCGTGGGGGTGGAAACACCATATATTTT.

This clonotype was seen ten or more times. The chain combines TRBV12-3 or TRBV12-4 with TRBJ1-2; no firm D call. Trimming cost V 6 bases and J 1 base, with 12 bases left between them. CDR3 length equals 14 residues. CDR3 coding DNA: TGTGCCAGCAGCCGAGGCGGGGTTAACTATGGCTACACCTTC. This codes for CASSRGGVNYGYTF.

The chain has TRBV19 and TRBJ2-5; 7 bases agree with TRBD1. This CDR3 has 11 amino acids. V trimming: 3 bases; J trimming: 12 bases; junction bases outside the gene matches: 4. Looked up from germline, CDR1 is LNHDA and CDR2 is SQIVND (reference sequence). The CDR3 sequence is CASSIGQVEYF. The CDR3 DNA reads TGTGCCAGTAGTATCGGACAGGTCGAGTACTTC.

This clonotype has a count of ten or more. The rearrangement links TRBV12-3 or TRBV12-4 to TRBJ1-3; D gene unclear. The ends were cut back, 8 bases at V and 3 bases at J, with 8 bases in the middle. CDR3 size: 12 residues. The CDR3 reads CASPDVGNTIYF. The CDR3 nucleotides read TGTGCCAGCCCGGACGTTGGAAACACCATATATTTT.

This clonotype was observed a few times. CDR3 nucleotide sequence: TGTGCCAGCAGCCTGGGGGAGTCGAGCACTGAAGCTTTCTTT. Encoded protein: CASSLGESSTEAFF. V usage is TRBV9 and J usage is TRBJ1-1; TRBD1 is a possible D gene (5 bases). This CDR3 spans 14 amino acids. CDR1 and CDR2 (germline): SGDLS, YYNGEE. V gave up 4 bases and J gave up 4 bases, with 14 bases separating them.

Many counts were recorded for this clonotype. The gene calls are TRBV4-1 and TRBJ2-3, with D possibly being TRBD1 (7 bases). CDR1 is MGHRA, CDR2 YSYEKL, per germline. The CDR3 is made up of 16 amino acids. Trimming left V 4 bases short and J 1 base short, with 15 bases between. CDR3: CASSPGGREGTDTQYF. Written as DNA, the CDR3 is TGCGCCAGCAGCCCAGGGGGGCGAGAGGGCACAGATACGCAGTATTTT.

This clonotype was counted at least ten times. The V and J genes are TRBV14 and TRBJ1-1; D gene unclear. Trimming removed 6 bases at V and 0 bases at J, with 8 bases between. Germline V lookup: CDR1 SGHDN, CDR2 FVKESK. The CDR3 consists of 13 residues. The CDR3 loop reads CASRPYLNTEAFF. DNA for the CDR3: TGTGCCAGCAGGCCTTACCTGAACACTGAAGCTTTCTTT. Combining the CDR3 with reference TRBV14 and TRBJ1-1 gives the whole variable domain EAGVTQFPSHSVIEKGQTVTLRCDPISGHDNLYWYRRVMGKEIKFLLHFVKESKQDESGMPNNRFLAERTGGTYSTLKVQPAELEDSGVYFCASRPYLNTEAFFGQGTRLTVV.

This clonotype has at least ten counts. V and J are TRBV9 and TRBJ2-1, with D unclear. Trimming took off 0 bases at V and 8 bases at J, with 3 bases between the two ends. The germline V gene has CDR1 SGDLS and CDR2 YYNGEE. The CDR3 totals 11 residues. The CDR3 loop is CASSVGDEQFF. CDR3 in DNA: TGTGCCAGCAGCGTAGGCGATGAGCAGTTCTTC.

This clonotype was seen at least ten times. The chain has TRBV20-1 and TRBJ2-1, with TRBD1 matching 7 bases. Trimming removed 4 bases from V and 3 bases from J; junction bases left unmatched: 6. The CDR3 consists of 14 residues. The germline V gene encodes CDR1 DFQATT and CDR2 SNEGSKA (reference sequence). Written as DNA, the CDR3 is TGCAGTGCTAAGGGGGCGGTCGACTACAATGAGCAGTTCTTC. Translating gives CSAKGAVDYNEQFF.